These 19 T cell receptor beta chains share one sample of origin, sequenced in a study of blood T cell repertoires in COVID-19. Assay used: immunoSEQ multiplex PCR; TCRdb lists only in-frame clones, some missing. Here the sample spans approximately 200,000 clones, over 75% being singletons. Sequencing was carried out using PBMCs or T cells enriched from blood (not recorded which). The receptor set was obtained from a man younger than 40 in a cohort exposed to, infected with or recovered from COVID-19 (not recorded which).

The chain employs TRBV28 and TRBJ1-4; a possible D gene is TRBD1 (6 bases). Deletions cut 5 bases from V and 3 bases from J, with 25 bases between. From germline, CDR1 is MDHEN and CDR2 SYDVKM. The CDR3 contains 19 residues. The CDR3 sequence is CASSHRRGGVARANEKLFF. In nucleotides, the CDR3 is TGTGCCAGCAGTCACCGTAGGGGGGGGGTTGCTAGAGCTAATGAAAAACTGTTTTTT.

This chain connects TRBV10-2 to TRBJ1-1; D is perhaps TRBD1 (5 bases). Germline CDR1 is WSHSY and CDR2 is SAAADI. The length of the CDR3 is 13 residues. Trimming shortened V by 6 bases and J by 1 base, and 9 bases separated the two germline ends. The CDR3 nucleotides are TGCGCCAGCAGAATGACAGCGAACACTGAAGCTTTCTTT. Protein: CASRMTANTEAFF.

This chain connects TRBV4-3 to TRBJ2-1; possibly TRBD1 for D (6 bases). The CDR3 has 14 residues. V lost 2 bases and J 4 bases, leaving 9 bases between the germline ends. Germline V gene lookup returns CDR1 LGHNA and CDR2 YSLEER. The CDR3 spells CASSQQGTYNEQFF. The DNA for the CDR3 is TGCGCCAGCAGCCAACAGGGGACATACAATGAGCAGTTCTTC.

This rearrangement joins TRBV18 to TRBJ1-6; a weak D match, TRBD1 (5 bases). Germline CDR1 KGHSH, CDR2 LQKENI. CDR3 length equals 14 residues. V was clipped by 2 bases and J by 8 bases, with 10 bases between them. Written as DNA, the CDR3 is TGTGCCAGCTCACCAAGGGCGGGGGATTCACCCCTCCACTTT. Its protein is CASSPRAGDSPLHF.

The chain combines TRBV21-1 with TRBJ2-1; the table's D call TRBD1 went unverified against the DNA. TRBV21-1 is labeled a pseudogene. The CDR3 consists of 16 residues. The CDR3, as DNA: TGTGCCAGCAGCAAAGACTTTCAGGGGGCGCGGGATGAGCAGTTCTTC. Translation: CASSKDFQGARDEQFF.

The chain has TRBV1 and TRBJ2-4; the D segment call TRBD1 is taken from the table without a DNA check. TRBV1 is annotated as a pseudogene. The CDR3 extends over 15 amino acids. The CDR3 is CTSRGGQGGWNIQYF. The CDR3 bases are TGCACCAGCAGGGGGGGACAGGGAGGGTGGAACATTCAGTACTTC.

In DNA, the CDR3 is TGTGCCAGCAGTGAATTAGACAGGGCGTCGGACTATGGCTACACCTTC. Residues: CASSELDRASDYGYTF. The chain recombines TRBV25-1 with TRBJ1-2, with 7 bases lining up with TRBD1. The J segment lost 3 bases and the V segment lost 1 base, leaving 8 bases of the junction unmatched. Germline CDR1 and CDR2: MGHDK and SYGVNS. The CDR3 is 16 amino acids.

The chain uses TRBV4-2 and TRBJ2-2, with 7 bases identical to TRBD2. The CDR3 runs 17 residues. Trimming at V came to 4 bases and at J to 1 base, leaving 9 bases not matched to a gene. Germline-derived CDR1 and CDR2 are LGHNA and YNFKEQ. The CDR3 DNA sequence: TGTGCCAGCAGCCTGATCATGGGACTATTGAACACCGGGGAGCTGTTTTTT. This translates into CASSLIMGLLNTGELFF.

This clone came up once. V gene TRBV10-3 combines with J gene TRBJ2-3, with a weak D call TRBD2 (7 bases). Germline CDR1 is ENHRY and CDR2 is SYGVKD. The CDR3 contains 14 residues. V was shortened by 8 bases and J by 0 bases, with 12 bases between the two germline ends. CDR3 protein: CAIGRGGSTDTQYF. The CDR3 bases are TGTGCCATCGGGAGGGGGGGGAGCACAGATACGCAGTATTTT.

The gene calls are TRBV28 and TRBJ2-1, with 11 bases lining up with TRBD2. Germline values: CDR1 MDHEN, CDR2 SYDVKM. CDR3 size: 15 residues. Trimming took 5 bases from V and 3 from J; bases not matched to a gene: 3. This CDR3 is CASSPGLAGYNEQFF. In nucleotides, the CDR3 is TGTGCCAGCAGTCCCGGACTAGCGGGCTACAATGAGCAGTTCTTC.

The V and J genes are TRBV27 and TRBJ1-5, with D perhaps matching TRBD1 (6 bases). Trimming took off 0 bases at V and 6 bases at J, with 12 bases between the two ends. Looked up from germline, CDR1 is MNHEY and CDR2 is SMNVEV (reference sequence). This CDR3 has 15 amino acids. Here the CDR3 DNA reads TGTGCCAGCAGTTTATCTTTAGGGGGAAGTCAGCCCCAGCATTTT. It is translated as CASSLSLGGSQPQHF.

This clone is medium-sized by share. The V call is TRBV4-1, the J call TRBJ1-1; 7 bases match TRBD1. The V gene end was trimmed by 4 bases and the J gene end by 6 bases; junction bases not matched to a gene: 17. This CDR3 spans 17 amino acids. CDR1 is MGHRA and CDR2 is YSYEKL in the germline V gene. CDR3 amino acids: CASSRLNPGQLIPEAFF. The CDR3, as DNA: TGCGCCAGCAGCCGCCTTAACCCGGGACAGCTGATCCCTGAAGCTTTCTTT.

This clone was recorded once. The rearrangement uses TRBV28 and TRBJ1-1; 11 bases map to TRBD1. This CDR3 spans 14 amino acids. CDR1 and CDR2 (germline): MDHEN, SYDVKM. V was pared by 8 bases and J by 7 bases, with 9 bases of the junction left unmatched. As DNA, the CDR3 is TGTGCCAGCTATGGACAGGGGGCGGTCAGTGAAGCTTTCTTT. Protein sequence: CASYGQGAVSEAFF.

The chain is built from TRBV2 and TRBJ2-2; D is perhaps TRBD2 (6 bases). Trimming left V 6 bases short and J 7 bases short, with 9 bases between. This CDR3 comprises 12 residues. Germline V gives CDR1 SNHLY, CDR2 FYNNEI. CDR3 sequence reads: CASRPTSGELFF. DNA for the CDR3: TGTGCCAGCAGGCCGACTAGCGGGGAGCTGTTTTTT.

The chain couples TRBV9 to TRBJ2-3, with 12 bases lining up with TRBD2. CDR1 SGDLS and CDR2 YYNGEE come from the germline V gene. The ends lost 4 bases at V and 3 bases at J; junction bases unmatched: 6. This CDR3 is built from 16 residues. The CDR3: CASSTTSGSGTDTQYF. CDR3 coding DNA: TGTGCCAGCAGCACGACTAGCGGGAGTGGAACAGATACGCAGTATTTT.

The chain has TRBV6-5 and TRBJ2-7, with TRBD1 matching 8 bases. CDR3 length: 15 residues. The germline gives CDR1 MNHEY, CDR2 SVGAGI. Losses at the gene ends were 2 bases for V and 5 bases for J; bases not matched to a gene: 8. The CDR3 DNA is TGTGCCAGCAGTTACCGCAGGGGGCCTTACAACGAGCAGTACTTC. Translating gives CASSYRRGPYNEQYF.

J is TRBJ2-7 and V is TRBV7-9; D perhaps matches TRBD2 (6 bases). CDR3 length: 16 residues. V lost 2 bases, J lost 5 bases, and 19 bases lay in between. The germline gives CDR1 SEHNR, CDR2 FQNEAQ (reference sequence). The CDR3 reads CASSLISGERMDEQYF. The CDR3 DNA reads TGTGCCAGCAGCTTAATTTCGGGGGAGCGTATGGACGAGCAGTACTTC.

The CDR3 sequence: CAATSTGLTGELFF. In DNA form, the CDR3 reads TGTGCCGCGACCTCGACAGGGTTGACCGGGGAGCTGTTTTTT. This rearrangement joins TRBV19 to TRBJ2-2; TRBD1 aligns across 7 bases. Germline lookup yields CDR1 LNHDA and CDR2 SQIVND (reference sequence). V lost 11 bases, J lost 5 bases, and 11 bases stayed unmatched. The CDR3 sequence is 14 residues long.

This sequence joins TRBV9 and TRBJ2-1; 10 nucleotides match TRBD1. This CDR3 comprises 16 residues. Germline trimming cut 2 bases from V and 4 bases from J; bases unmatched to any gene: 6. Germline lookup yields CDR1 SGDLS and CDR2 YYNGEE. CDR3 in DNA: TGTGCCAGCAGCGTGGAAGGACAGGGGGAATACAATGAGCAGTTCTTC. Encoded protein: CASSVEGQGEYNEQFF.